One and the same sample provided the 16 T cell receptor beta chains below, sequenced in a study of cytomegalovirus exposure and HLA in healthy donors. Vbeta (60) and Jbeta (13) primers were used in the PCR. Sequencing was performed with immunoSEQ multiplex PCR; in TCRdb, only in-frame clones are kept and a portion is missing. Of about 120,000 clones in the sample, about 80% were seen once. Sequenced: PBMCs. These receptors originate from a male donor in good health and CMV-seronegative.

This chain joins TRBV9 and TRBJ2-1; tentatively, D is TRBD2 (7 bases). Trimming removed 3 bases from V and 7 bases from J, with 17 bases in between. Germline assignment: CDR1 SGDLS and CDR2 YYNGEE. The CDR3 has 15 amino acids. The CDR3 sequence: CASSAEGGIWNEQFF. The CDR3, as DNA: TGTGCCAGCAGCGCGGAGGGGGGGATTTGGAATGAGCAGTTCTTC.

This clone came up once. The rearrangement links TRBV6-5 to TRBJ2-5; 8 bases are shared with TRBD2. After removal of 7 bases from V and 7 bases from J, the junction contained 8 bases not matched to a gene. The V gene's germline CDR1 is MNHEY and CDR2 SVGAGI. This CDR3 is built from 13 residues. The CDR3 DNA sequence: TGTGCCAGCACTCCCCGGGAGGGGTGGACCCAGTACTTC. Encoded protein: CASTPREGWTQYF.

This sequence joins TRBV28 and TRBJ1-2; D gene unclear. Germline V gene sequence: CDR1 MDHEN, CDR2 SYDVKM. The CDR3 has 13 residues. V was cut by 7 bases and J by 4 bases, with 13 bases left in between. CDR3 bases: TGTGCCAGCAATCCAGAACATTTCTATGGCTACACCTTC. Residues: CASNPEHFYGYTF.

With regard to this clone: The junction departs from the called germline gene at one end, perhaps through a read error. This chain joins TRBV7-9 and TRBJ2-3, with TRBD2 identical over 10 bases. CDR1 SEHNR and CDR2 FQNEAQ come from the germline V gene (reference sequence). CDR3 length: 16 amino acids. The CDR3 nucleotides read TGTTCCAGCAGCTTAGAAATACTAGCGGGAACAGATACGCAGTATTTT. Amino acid sequence: CSSSLEILAGTDTQYF.

The V call is TRBV11-2, the J call TRBJ1-2; D call uncertain. CDR1 SGHAT and CDR2 FQNNGV come from the germline V gene. Deletions cut 0 bases from V and 4 bases from J, with 12 bases between. The CDR3 consists of 15 residues. Here the CDR3 reads CASSLDLRAIYGYTF. The CDR3 DNA reads TGTGCCAGCAGCTTAGATCTGAGAGCCATCTATGGCTACACCTTC.

The chain uses TRBV19 and TRBJ1-5; 7 bases agree with TRBD1. The CDR3 is 15 residues long. Germline assignment: CDR1 LNHDA and CDR2 SQIVND (reference sequence). The trim removed 5 bases at V and 0 bases at J, leaving 4 bases unmatched. The CDR3 DNA reads TGTGCCAGTAGTTCGACAGGGAATAGCAATCAGCCCCAGCATTTT. Translation: CASSSTGNSNQPQHF. Based on the CDR3 plus reference TRBV19 and TRBJ1-5, the full variable domain is DGGITQSPKYLFRKEGQNVTLSCEQNLNHDAMYWYRQDPGQGLRLIYYSQIVNDFQKGDIAEGYSVSREKKESFPLTVTSAQKNPTAFYLCASSSTGNSNQPQHFGDGTRLSIL.

A remark on this clone: At one of its ends the junction is not consistent with the germline gene, which may arise from a read error. Other DNA sequences in this sample translate to the same CDR3. The V call is TRBV15, the J call TRBJ1-1; D ambiguous. This CDR3 spans 13 amino acids. Germline CDR1 LNHNV, CDR2 YYDKDF (reference sequence). CDR3 residues: CATSRDRGTEAFF. In nucleotides, the CDR3 is TGTGCCACCAGCCGAGACCGGGGCACTGAAGCTTTCTTT. Full variable domain (outside the CDR3, taken from reference TRBV15 and TRBJ1-1): DAMVIQNPRYQVTQFGKPVTLSCSQTLNHNVMYWYQQKSSQAPKLLFHYYDKDFNNEADTPDNFQSRRPNTSFCFLDIRSPGLGDTAMYLCATSRDRGTEAFFGQGTRLTVV.

The chain combines TRBV7-2 with TRBJ2-5, with TRBD2 identical over 8 bases. The CDR3 length is 14 residues. V shed 0 bases, J shed 5 bases, and the junction held 2 bases outside the gene matches. CDR1 is SGHTA, CDR2 FQGNSA, per germline. The CDR3 spells CASSLAGGGETQYF. DNA of the CDR3: TGTGCCAGCAGCTTAGCCGGCGGGGGGGAGACCCAGTACTTC.

This clone occurred once. V usage is TRBV5-1 and J usage is TRBJ1-2; D possibly corresponds to TRBD1 (6 bases). The CDR3 loop spans 14 amino acids. Trimming took off 9 bases at V and 3 bases at J, with 18 bases between the two ends. CDR1 is SGHRS and CDR2 is YFSETQ in the germline V gene. This CDR3 is CATRQVYSHYGYTF. CDR3 in DNA: TGCGCCACCAGACAGGTGTATTCTCACTATGGCTACACCTTC.

The CDR3 coding sequence is TGTGCCAGCTCACCCAGCGTGACGTACAATGAGCAGTTCTTC. Translating it yields CASSPSVTYNEQFF. The chain joins TRBV18 to TRBJ2-1, with D unresolved. With 3 bases removed from V and 4 bases from J, the gap between germline ends came to 10 bases. CDR3 length: 14 residues. Per the germline V gene, CDR1 is KGHSH and CDR2 is LQKENI. Based on the CDR3 plus reference TRBV18 and TRBJ2-1, the full variable domain is NAGVMQNPRHLVRRRGQEARLRCSPMKGHSHVYWYRQLPEEGLKFMVYLQKENIIDESGMPKERFSAEFPKEGPSILRIQQVVRGDSAAYFCASSPSVTYNEQFFGPGTRLTVL.

This CDR3 reads CASSSVSTSSTDTQYF. CDR3 sequence (DNA): TGTGCCAGCAGCTCCGTGAGCACTTCTAGCACAGATACGCAGTATTTT. The rearrangement joins TRBV5-8 to TRBJ2-3; D is uncertain. V gave up 3 bases and J gave up 0 bases, with 14 bases separating them. The CDR3 is 16 amino acids. The germline gives CDR1 SGHTS, CDR2 YDEGEE.

CDR3 sequence reads: CASSAEGVGYTF. The CDR3 DNA sequence: TGTGCCAGCAGCGCCGAGGGAGTCGGCTACACCTTC. V is TRBV9 and J is TRBJ1-2; no definite D call. The CDR3 loop spans 12 amino acids. The V gene's germline CDR1 is SGDLS and CDR2 YYNGEE. The ends were cut back, 3 bases at V and 8 bases at J, with 11 bases in the middle.

CDR3 sequence (DNA): TGTGCCAGCAGCTTGGACAGCTTTAGCACTGAAGCTTTCTTT. This sequence encodes CASSLDSFSTEAFF. The rearrangement uses TRBV11-2 and TRBJ1-1, with D possibly being TRBD1 (6 bases). The CDR3 runs 14 residues. V was shortened by 3 bases and J by 4 bases, with 12 bases between the two germline ends. Germline V CDR1 and CDR2: SGHAT, FQNNGV.

J is TRBJ2-1 and V is TRBV7-6; possible D gene TRBD2, 5 bases. The germline V and J ends were trimmed by 1 base and 9 bases, with 10 bases remaining between them. This CDR3 has 13 amino acids. Germline lookup yields CDR1 SGHVS and CDR2 FNYEAQ. The CDR3 reads CASSLGELGEQFF. The CDR3 DNA follows: TGTGCCAGCAGCTTAGGGGAGTTAGGTGAGCAGTTCTTC.

The chain is built from TRBV28 and TRBJ2-7, with 7 bases identical to TRBD1. Trimming removed 3 bases from V and 3 bases from J; junction bases left unmatched: 8. Per germline, CDR1 MDHEN and CDR2 SYDVKM. CDR3 length: 15 residues. DNA of the CDR3: TGTGCCAGCAGTTTGCCGGGACAGACCCTCTACGAGCAGTACTTC. Encoded protein: CASSLPGQTLYEQYF.

V gene TRBV25-1 combines with J gene TRBJ1-2; possibly TRBD1 for D (6 bases). The V gene lost 1 base and the J gene lost 5 bases, with 8 bases spanning the gap. The CDR3 has 13 amino acids. Germline CDR1 reads MGHDK; CDR2 reads SYGVNS. CDR3 in DNA: TGTGCCAGCAGTGAATTGCAGGGGTATGGCTACACCTTC. Translating gives CASSELQGYGYTF.